The TCR beta chain described here comes from a study of identifying expanded T cells in peripheral blood (dated by TCRdb to 2018 to 2020). Background on the whole study: Four technical replicates, made by sequencing separate aliquots from the same pool of genomic DNA, were compared pairwise. The research as a whole found: The authors expected that over much longer intervals, such as months to years, biological variance in healthy repertoires might increase even further. Across all healthy-donor time intervals, the beta-binomial model significantly lowered both the number of clones called differentially abundant and the false-positive rate. In all healthy donors, the variance in clone template counts between samples taken two weeks apart rose significantly as total template count increased. The binomial model flagged around 1.2 differentially abundant clones between technical replicates, compared with about 16.4 over around 2 weeks and 19 over around 4 weeks.

TCRbeta CDR3 regions were profiled with the immunoSEQ Assay using bias-controlled multiplex PCR amplification of genomic DNA. From the authors' description of their analysis: The absolute abundance of each unique TCRbeta CDR3 region was quantified after sequences were collapsed and filtered. Differential abundance was tested with a binomial (Fisher-equivalent) model and with a beta-binomial model adding time-dependent variance fitted from healthy donors. Clones with fewer than 5 combined templates were removed, and a clone was called differentially abundant if the clone's Benjamini-Hochberg FDR was below 0.01. In the beta-binomial model, variance was expressed as a function of the total template count across the two samples, in the form v = (b*log(k)+a)^2. This immuneACCESS table, as held by TCRdb, lists in-frame sequences with V and J called but not all clones. Of the missing ones, under half trace to an unresolved V gene in checked studies; the others have no known cause. The DNA gave D and trimming, while V, J and clone size come from that table. This sample lists about 110,000 clones; about 88% were detected once. 8.4% of the sample rests with the top ten.

During the collection period, no immune events, such as infections, were documented for the healthy donors. Blood repertoires from healthy donors were used as a training cohort for calibrating time-dependent variance in a beta-binomial model of differential abundance of T-cell clones. There were roughly 10 healthy donors in the training cohort, of whom 3 were female and 7 were male. An age range of about 29 to 65 years, with an average of about 43 years, was recorded for the donors. Whole blood, obtained from a commercial supplier, was collected from each healthy donor at three time points spaced around two weeks apart. For immunosequencing, genomic DNA was extracted from unsorted whole blood. As for this clone: Its antigen is not yet known. No much larger clone is present one base from it, and per-base qualities are unavailable.

Inclusive of the bounding cysteine and phenylalanine, the CDR3 is 14 residues long. Only the CDR3 DNA stays, 42 bases, in frame from base 1. The junction carries 15 bases between V and J, which are trimmed by 5 bases and 4 bases respectively. Via the germline V gene, CDR1 is SNHLY and CDR2 FYNNEI. Sequenced input: blood. This TCR was recovered from a person aged 18-69 years in good health. The chain links TRBV2 with TRBJ2-7, with TRBD1 as a weak D call on 6 bases. CDR3 reads: CASSKLQGPYEQYF. The DNA sequence is TGTGCCAGCAGTAAACTACAGGGTCCATACGAGCAGTACTTC.